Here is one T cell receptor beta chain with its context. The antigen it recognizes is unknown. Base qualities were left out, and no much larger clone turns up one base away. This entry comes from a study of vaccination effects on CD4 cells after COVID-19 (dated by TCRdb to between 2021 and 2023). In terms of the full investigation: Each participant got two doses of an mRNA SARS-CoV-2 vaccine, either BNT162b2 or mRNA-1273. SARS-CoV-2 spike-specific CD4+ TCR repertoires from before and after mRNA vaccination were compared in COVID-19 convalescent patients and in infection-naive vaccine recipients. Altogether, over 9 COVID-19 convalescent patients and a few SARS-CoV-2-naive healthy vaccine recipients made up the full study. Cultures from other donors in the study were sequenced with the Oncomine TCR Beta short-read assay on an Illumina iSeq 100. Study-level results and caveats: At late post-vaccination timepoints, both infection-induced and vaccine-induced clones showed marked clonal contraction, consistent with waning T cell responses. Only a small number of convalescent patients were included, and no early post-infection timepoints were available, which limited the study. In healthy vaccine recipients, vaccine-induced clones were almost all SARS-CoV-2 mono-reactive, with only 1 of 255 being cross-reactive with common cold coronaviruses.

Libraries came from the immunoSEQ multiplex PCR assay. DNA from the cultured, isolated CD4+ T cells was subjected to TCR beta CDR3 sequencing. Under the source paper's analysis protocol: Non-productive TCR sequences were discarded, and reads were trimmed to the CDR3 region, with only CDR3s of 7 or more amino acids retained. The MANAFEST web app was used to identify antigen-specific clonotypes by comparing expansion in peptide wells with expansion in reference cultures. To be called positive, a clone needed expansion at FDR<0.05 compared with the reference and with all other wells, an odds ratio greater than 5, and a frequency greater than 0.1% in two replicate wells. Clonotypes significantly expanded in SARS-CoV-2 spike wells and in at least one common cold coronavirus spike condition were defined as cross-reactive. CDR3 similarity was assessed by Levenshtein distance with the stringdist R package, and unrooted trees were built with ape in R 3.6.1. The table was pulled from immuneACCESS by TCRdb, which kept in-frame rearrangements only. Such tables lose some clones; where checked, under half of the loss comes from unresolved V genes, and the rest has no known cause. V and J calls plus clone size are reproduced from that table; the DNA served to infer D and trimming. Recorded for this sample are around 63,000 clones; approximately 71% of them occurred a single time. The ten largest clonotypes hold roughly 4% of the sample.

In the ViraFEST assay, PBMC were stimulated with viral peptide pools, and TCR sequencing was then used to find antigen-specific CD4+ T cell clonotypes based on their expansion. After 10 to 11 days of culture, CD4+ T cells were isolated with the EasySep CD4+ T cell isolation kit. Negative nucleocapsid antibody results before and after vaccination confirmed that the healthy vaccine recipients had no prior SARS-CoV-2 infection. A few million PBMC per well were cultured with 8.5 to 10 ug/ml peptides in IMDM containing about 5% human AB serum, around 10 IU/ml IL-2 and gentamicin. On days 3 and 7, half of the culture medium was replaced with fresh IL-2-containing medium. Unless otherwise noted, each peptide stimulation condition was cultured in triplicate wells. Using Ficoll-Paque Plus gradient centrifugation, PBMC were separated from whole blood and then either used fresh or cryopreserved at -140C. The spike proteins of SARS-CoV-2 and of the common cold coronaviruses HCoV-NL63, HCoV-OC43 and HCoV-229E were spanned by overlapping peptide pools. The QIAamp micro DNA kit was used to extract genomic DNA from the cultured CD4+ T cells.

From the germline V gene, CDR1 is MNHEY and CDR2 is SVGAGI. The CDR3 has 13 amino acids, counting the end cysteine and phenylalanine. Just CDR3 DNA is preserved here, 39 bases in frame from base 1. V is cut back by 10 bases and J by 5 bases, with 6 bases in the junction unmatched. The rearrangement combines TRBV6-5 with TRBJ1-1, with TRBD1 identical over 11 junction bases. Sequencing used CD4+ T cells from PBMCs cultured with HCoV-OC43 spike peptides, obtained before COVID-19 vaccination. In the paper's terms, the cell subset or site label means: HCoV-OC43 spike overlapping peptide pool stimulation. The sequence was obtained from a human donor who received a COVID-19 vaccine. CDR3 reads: CATVGQGATEAFF. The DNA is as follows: TGTGCCACTGTAGGACAGGGGGCTACTGAAGCTTTCTTT.